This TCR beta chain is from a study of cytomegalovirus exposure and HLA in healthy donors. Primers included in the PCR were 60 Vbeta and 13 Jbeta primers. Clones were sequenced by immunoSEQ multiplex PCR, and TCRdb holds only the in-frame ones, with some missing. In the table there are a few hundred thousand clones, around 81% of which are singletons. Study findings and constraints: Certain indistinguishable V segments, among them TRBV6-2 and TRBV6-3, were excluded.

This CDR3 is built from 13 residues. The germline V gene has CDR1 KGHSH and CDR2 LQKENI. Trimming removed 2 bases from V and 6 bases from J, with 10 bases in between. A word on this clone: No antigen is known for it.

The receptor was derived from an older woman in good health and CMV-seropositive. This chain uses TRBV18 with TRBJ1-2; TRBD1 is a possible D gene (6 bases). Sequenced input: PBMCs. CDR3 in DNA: TGTGCCAGCTCACCAAGGACAGACGATGGCTACACCTTC. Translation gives CASSPRTDDGYTF.